The subject of this entry is one TCR beta chain. These data come from a study of blood T cell repertoires in COVID-19. The CDR3 is 16 amino acids. The method was immunoSEQ multiplex PCR; TCRdb's version includes in-frame clones alone and lacks a portion of them. The table has 39,000 or so clones, roughly nine tenths seen once; the top ten hold roughly 6.2%. Sequenced input: peripheral blood. This receptor was identified in a human donor in a cohort sampled during active COVID-19. The rearrangement uses TRBV21-1 and TRBJ1-6; the DNA was not used to check the table's D call, TRBD1. TRBV21-1 is labeled a pseudogene. The CDR3 sequence: CASSKSNDRGNSPLHF. The CDR3 bases are TGTGCCAGCAGCAAATCCAACGACAGGGGTAATTCACCCCTCCACTTT.